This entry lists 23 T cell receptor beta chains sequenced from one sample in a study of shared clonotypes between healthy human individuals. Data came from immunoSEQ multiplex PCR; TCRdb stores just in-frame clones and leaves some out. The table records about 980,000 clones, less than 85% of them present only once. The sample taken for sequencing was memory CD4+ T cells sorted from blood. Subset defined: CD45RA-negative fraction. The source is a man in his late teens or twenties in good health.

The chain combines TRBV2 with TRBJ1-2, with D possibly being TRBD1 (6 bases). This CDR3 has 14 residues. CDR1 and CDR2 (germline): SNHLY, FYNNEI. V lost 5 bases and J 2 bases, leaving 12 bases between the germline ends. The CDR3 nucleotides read TGTGCCAGCAGTTCGGGGGCGTTCAACTATGGCTACACCTTC. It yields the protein CASSSGAFNYGYTF. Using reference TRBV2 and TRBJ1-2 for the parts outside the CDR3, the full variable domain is EPEVTQTPSHQVTQMGQEVILRCVPISNHLYFYWYRQILGQKVEFLVSFYNNEISEKSEIFDDQFSVERPDGSNFTLKIRSTKLEDSAMYFCASSSGAFNYGYTFGSGTRLTVV.

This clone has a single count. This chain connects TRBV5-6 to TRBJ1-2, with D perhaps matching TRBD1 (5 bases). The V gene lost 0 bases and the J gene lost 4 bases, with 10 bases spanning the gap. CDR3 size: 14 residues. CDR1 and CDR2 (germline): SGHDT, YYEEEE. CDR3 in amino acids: CASSLGPGIYGYTF. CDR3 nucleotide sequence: TGTGCCAGCAGCTTGGGACCAGGGATCTATGGCTACACCTTC.

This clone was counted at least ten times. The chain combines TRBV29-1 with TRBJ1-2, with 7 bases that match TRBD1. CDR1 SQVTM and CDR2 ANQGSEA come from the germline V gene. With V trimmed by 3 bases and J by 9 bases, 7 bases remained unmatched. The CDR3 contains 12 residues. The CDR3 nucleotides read TGCAGCGTTGAGCCCGGGACAGCTAGCTACACCTTC. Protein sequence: CSVEPGTASYTF. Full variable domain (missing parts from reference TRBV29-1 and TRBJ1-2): SAVISQKPSRDICQRGTSLTIQCQVDSQVTMMFWYRQQPGQSLTLIATANQGSEATYESGFVIDKFPISRPNLTFSTLTVSNMSPEDSSIYLCSVEPGTASYTFGSGTRLTVV.

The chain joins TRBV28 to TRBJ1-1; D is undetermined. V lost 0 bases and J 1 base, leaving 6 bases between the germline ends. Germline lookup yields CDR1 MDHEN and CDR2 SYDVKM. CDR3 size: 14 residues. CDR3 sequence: CASSLWSQNTEAFF. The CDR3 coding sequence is TGTGCCAGCAGTTTATGGTCGCAGAACACTGAAGCTTTCTTT.

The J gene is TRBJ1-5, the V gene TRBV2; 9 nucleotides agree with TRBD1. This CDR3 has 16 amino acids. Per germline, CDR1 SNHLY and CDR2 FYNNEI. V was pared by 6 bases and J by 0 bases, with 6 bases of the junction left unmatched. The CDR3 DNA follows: TGTGCCAGCAGCACGGGACAGGGTTTTAGCAATCAGCCCCAGCATTTT. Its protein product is CASSTGQGFSNQPQHF.

CDR3 sequence: CASSSRLTTQETQYF. For the CDR3, the DNA is TGTGCCAGCAGCTCGCGGTTGACGACCCAAGAGACCCAGTACTTC. The genes are TRBV5-6 and TRBJ2-5; the D is unclear. Trimming took off 3 bases at V and 1 base at J, with 13 bases between the two ends. The germline gives CDR1 SGHDT, CDR2 YYEEEE. CDR3 length: 15 amino acids. The full variable domain, its missing parts supplied by reference TRBV5-6 and TRBJ2-5, is DAGVTQSPTHLIKTRGQQVTLRCSPKSGHDTVSWYQQALGQGPQFIFQYYEEEERQRGNFPDRFSGHQFPNYSSELNVNALLLGDSALYLCASSSRLTTQETQYFGPGTRLLVL.

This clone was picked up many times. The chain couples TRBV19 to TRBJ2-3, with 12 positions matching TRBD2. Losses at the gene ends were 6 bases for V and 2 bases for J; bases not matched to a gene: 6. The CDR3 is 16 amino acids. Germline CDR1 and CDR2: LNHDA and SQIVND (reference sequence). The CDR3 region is CASSPGLAGLTDTQYF. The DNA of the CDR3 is TGTGCCAGTAGCCCGGGACTAGCGGGCCTCACAGATACGCAGTATTTT.

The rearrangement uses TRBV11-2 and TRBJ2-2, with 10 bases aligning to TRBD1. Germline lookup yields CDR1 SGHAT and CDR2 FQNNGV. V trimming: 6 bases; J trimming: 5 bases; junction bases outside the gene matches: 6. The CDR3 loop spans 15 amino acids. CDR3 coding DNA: TGTGCCAGCAGACCTCCGGGACAGGGGACCGGGGAGCTGTTTTTT. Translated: CASRPPGQGTGELFF.

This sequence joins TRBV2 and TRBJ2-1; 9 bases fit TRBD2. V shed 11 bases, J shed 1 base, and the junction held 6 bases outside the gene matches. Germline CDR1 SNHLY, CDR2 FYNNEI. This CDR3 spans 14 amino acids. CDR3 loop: CACRREGSYNEQFF. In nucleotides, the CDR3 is TGTGCCTGCCGGCGGGAGGGGTCCTACAATGAGCAGTTCTTC.

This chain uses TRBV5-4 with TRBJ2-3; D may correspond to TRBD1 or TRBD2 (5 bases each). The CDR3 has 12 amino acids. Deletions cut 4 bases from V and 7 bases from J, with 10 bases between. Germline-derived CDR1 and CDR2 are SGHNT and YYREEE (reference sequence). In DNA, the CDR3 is TGTGCCAGCAGCCTCACGGGGCATACGCAGTATTTT. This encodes CASSLTGHTQYF.

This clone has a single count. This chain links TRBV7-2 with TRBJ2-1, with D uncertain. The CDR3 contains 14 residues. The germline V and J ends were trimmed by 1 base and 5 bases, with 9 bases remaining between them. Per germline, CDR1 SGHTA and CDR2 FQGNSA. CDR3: CASSLGYHDNEQFF. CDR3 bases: TGTGCCAGCAGCTTAGGCTACCACGACAATGAGCAGTTCTTC.

In DNA, the CDR3 is TGCGCCAGCAGCTTGACAGGGGGAAACGAGCAGTACTTC. This gives the protein CASSLTGGNEQYF. This sequence joins TRBV5-1 and TRBJ2-7; 8 nucleotides match TRBD1. The CDR3 runs 13 residues. The germline V gene has CDR1 SGHRS and CDR2 YFSETQ. The V segment lost 1 base and the J segment 5 bases; nucleotides outside the gene matches: 2.

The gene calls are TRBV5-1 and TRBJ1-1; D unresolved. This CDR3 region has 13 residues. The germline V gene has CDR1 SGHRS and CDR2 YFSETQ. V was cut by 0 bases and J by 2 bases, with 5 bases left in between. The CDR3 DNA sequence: TGCGCCAGCAGCTTGGCCTTTAACACTGAAGCTTTCTTT. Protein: CASSLAFNTEAFF.

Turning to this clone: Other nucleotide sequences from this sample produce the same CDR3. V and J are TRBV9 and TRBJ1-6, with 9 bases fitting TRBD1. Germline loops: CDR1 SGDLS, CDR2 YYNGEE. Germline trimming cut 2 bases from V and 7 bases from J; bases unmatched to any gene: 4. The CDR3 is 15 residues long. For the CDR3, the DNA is TGTGCCAGCAGCGTCGGACAGGGGAGGAATTCACCCCTCCACTTT. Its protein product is CASSVGQGRNSPLHF.

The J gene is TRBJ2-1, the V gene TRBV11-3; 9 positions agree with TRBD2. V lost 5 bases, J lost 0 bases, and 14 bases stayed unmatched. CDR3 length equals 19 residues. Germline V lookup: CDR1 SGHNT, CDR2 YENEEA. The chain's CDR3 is CASSPLAGGRFHSYNEQFF. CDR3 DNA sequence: TGTGCCAGCAGCCCTCTCGCGGGGGGGCGGTTCCACTCCTACAATGAGCAGTTCTTC.

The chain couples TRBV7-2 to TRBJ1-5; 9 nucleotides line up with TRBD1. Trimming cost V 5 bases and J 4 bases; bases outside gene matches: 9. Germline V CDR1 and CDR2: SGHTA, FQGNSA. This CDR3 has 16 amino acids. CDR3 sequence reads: CASSPGTGLRNQPQHF. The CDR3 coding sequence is TGTGCCAGCAGCCCTGGGACAGGGCTTAGGAATCAGCCCCAGCATTTT.

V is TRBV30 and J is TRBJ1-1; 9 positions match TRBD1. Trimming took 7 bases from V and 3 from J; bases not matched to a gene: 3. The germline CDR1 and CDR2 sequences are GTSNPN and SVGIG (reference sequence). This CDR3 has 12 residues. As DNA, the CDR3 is TGTGCCTCGAGGGACAGGGACACTGAAGCTTTCTTT. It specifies CASRDRDTEAFF.

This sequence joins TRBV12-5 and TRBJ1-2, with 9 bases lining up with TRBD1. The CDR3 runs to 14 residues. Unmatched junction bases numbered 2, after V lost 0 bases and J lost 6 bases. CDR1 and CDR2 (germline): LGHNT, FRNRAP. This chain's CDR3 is CASGLVQGADGYTF. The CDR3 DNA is TGTGCTAGTGGTTTGGTACAGGGGGCCGATGGCTACACCTTC.

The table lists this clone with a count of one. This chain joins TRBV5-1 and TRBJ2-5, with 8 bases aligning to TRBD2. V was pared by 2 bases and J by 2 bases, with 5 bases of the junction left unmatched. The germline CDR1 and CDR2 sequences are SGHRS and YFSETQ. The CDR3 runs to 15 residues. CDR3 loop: CASSLTGLGQETQYF. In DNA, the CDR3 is TGCGCCAGCAGCTTAACGGGACTAGGACAAGAGACCCAGTACTTC.

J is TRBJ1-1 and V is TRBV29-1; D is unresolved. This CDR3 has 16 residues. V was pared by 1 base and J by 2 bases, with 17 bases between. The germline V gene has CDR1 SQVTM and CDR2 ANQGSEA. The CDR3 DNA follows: TGCAGCGTTGAAGTGGCTAACTCGAGGGTCAACACTGAAGCTTTCTTT. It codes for CSVEVANSRVNTEAFF. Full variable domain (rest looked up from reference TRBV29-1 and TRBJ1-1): SAVISQKPSRDICQRGTSLTIQCQVDSQVTMMFWYRQQPGQSLTLIATANQGSEATYESGFVIDKFPISRPNLTFSTLTVSNMSPEDSSIYLCSVEVANSRVNTEAFFGQGTRLTVV.

The CDR3 nucleotides are TGTGCCAGCAGCTTGGACGGGACACCGAACTATGGCTACACCTTC. It encodes CASSLDGTPNYGYTF. J is TRBJ1-2 and V is TRBV5-4; maybe TRBD1 (6 bases). Trimming cost V 0 bases and J 2 bases, with 11 bases left between them. Germline-derived CDR1 and CDR2 are SGHNT and YYREEE (reference sequence). The CDR3 has 15 amino acids.

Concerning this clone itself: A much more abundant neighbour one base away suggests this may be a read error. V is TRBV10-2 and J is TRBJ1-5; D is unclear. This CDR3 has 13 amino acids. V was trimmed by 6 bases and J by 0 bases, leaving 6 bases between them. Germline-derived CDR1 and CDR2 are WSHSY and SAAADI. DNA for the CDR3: TGCGCCAGCAGGGAGAATAGCAATCAGCCCCAGCATTTT. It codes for CASRENSNQPQHF.

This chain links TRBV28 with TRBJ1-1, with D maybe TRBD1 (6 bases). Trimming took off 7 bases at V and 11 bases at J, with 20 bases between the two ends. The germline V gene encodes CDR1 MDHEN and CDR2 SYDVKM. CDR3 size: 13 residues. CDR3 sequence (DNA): TGTGCCAGCACCAGGGGCAGGGAGGCAGAGGCTTTCTTT. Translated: CASTRGREAEAFF.